The TCR beta chain described here comes from a study of blood T cell repertoires in COVID-19. Study summary: Specimens from acute and convalescent COVID-19 originated in the United States, Italy and Spain.

TCRdb's table, derived via immunoSEQ multiplex PCR, lists solely in-frame clones and lacks some. In the table there are nearly 50,000 clones, under 85% of which are singletons. This CDR3 region has 15 residues. CDR1 WNHNN and CDR2 SYGVQD come from the germline V gene (reference sequence). Trimming cost V 5 bases and J 5 bases; bases outside gene matches: 7. Specimen: peripheral blood. The chain recombines TRBV10-1 with TRBJ2-5, with TRBD2 matching over 11 bases. This sequence was found in a human donor in a cohort sampled during active COVID-19. CDR3 DNA sequence: TGCGCCAGCAGTAAGGGGACTAGCGGCTGGGAGACCCAGTACTTC. Translated: CASSKGTSGWETQYF.